This is a list of T cell receptor beta chains from one sample in a study of shared clonotypes between healthy human individuals. Here immunoSEQ multiplex PCR was the method, and the copy in TCRdb shows in-frame clones only, minus some. The sample contains more than 850,000 clones, 70% to 80% of which appear only once. The sample was memory CD4+ T cells from PBMCs. The source is a man aged 18 to 35 in good health. Some clones in this sample may be carry-over from other donors' samples. The CDR3 runs from the conserved cysteine through the conserved F or W. D genes are given only for firm matches. Size values are once, few and many counts, or a class for expanded clones, and some rows have none.

TRBD2,.,TRBV7-2,TRBJ2-7,TGTGCCAGCAGCTTAGGGGGACTAGCGGGACGCGAGCAGTACTTC,CASSLGGLAGREQYF
.,.,TRBV5-6,TRBJ2-2,TGTGCCAGCACCCCCGGGGGCCCCGGGGAGCTGTTTTTT,CASTPGGPGELFF
.,.,TRBV28,TRBJ1-1,TGTGCCAGCAGTGTCCTGTTTCGGGCAAGCGAAGAAGCTTTCTTT,CASSVLFRASEEAFF
TRBD1,.,TRBV11-2,TRBJ2-1,TGTGCCAGCAGCCCACAGGGGGCTCAGGGCAGTGAGCAGTTCTTC,CASSPQGAQGSEQFF
TRBD2,.,TRBV6-4,TRBJ2-1,TGTGCCAGCACCGGGACTAGCGGGAGCTATGAGCAGTTCTTC,CASTGTSGSYEQFF
.,.,TRBV28,TRBJ1-2,TGTGCCAGCCTCCCCGGGACGAGCTATGGCTACACCTTC,CASLPGTSYGYTF
.,many,TRBV9,TRBJ1-1,TGTGCCAGCAGCGAAGGGGTATGGAACACTGAAGCTTTCTTT,CASSEGVWNTEAFF
.,.,TRBV25-1,TRBJ1-2,TGTGCCAGCAGCCTAAACGGGTTCGGCTACACCTTC,CASSLNGFGYTF
.,.,TRBV6-5,TRBJ1-5,TGTGCCAGCAGTTCAGGGTCCGGTCAGCCCCAGCATTTT,CASSSGSGQPQHF
.,.,TRBV28,TRBJ1-2,TGTGCCAGCAGTTTCATAGGCAGGGCGTATGGCTACACCTTC,CASSFIGRAYGYTF
.,.,TRBV18,TRBJ2-1,TGTGCCAGCTCACCACGGCAAATGAGCTCCTACAATGAGCAGTTCTTC,CASSPRQMSSYNEQFF
TRBD2,.,TRBV2,TRBJ2-1,TGTGCCAGCAGTCCCTTCCGACTAGCGGGAGGCGATGAGCAGTTCTTC,CASSPFRLAGGDEQFF
.,.,TRBV6-1,TRBJ1-4,TGTGCCAGCAGTGATAGGACAGTGAGAAATGAAAAACTGTTTTTT,CASSDRTVRNEKLFF
.,.,TRBV28,TRBJ1-1,TGTGCCAGCAGTTCCCCGGGTAGCGGGAACACTGAAGCTTTCTTT,CASSSPGSGNTEAFF
.,.,TRBV6-1,TRBJ2-1,TGTGCCAGCAGTGAAGTGGCGGGAAGAAACAATGAGCAGTTCTTC,CASSEVAGRNNEQFF
.,.,TRBV6-6,TRBJ2-5,TGTGCCAGCAGTTACACGGAGACAGGAGAGCAGTACTTC,CASSYTETGEQYF
.,.,TRBV5-1,TRBJ2-3,TGCGCCAGCAGCTTGACCGGGACCTCTGTCACAGATACGCAGTATTTT,CASSLTGTSVTDTQYF
.,.,TRBV9,TRBJ2-2,TGTGCCAGCAGCGTAGGCGTCAATCTGGGGGCCGGGGAGCTGTTTTTT,CASSVGVNLGAGELFF
.,.,TRBV7-2,TRBJ2-7,TGTGCCAGCAGCCCGGGAGTCGACTACGAGCAGTACTTC,CASSPGVDYEQYF
.,.,TRBV10-2,TRBJ2-1,TGCGCCAGCAGTGAGTTATTGGATGAGCAGTTCTTC,CASSELLDEQFF
TRBD2,few,TRBV9,TRBJ2-1,TGTGCCAGCAGCGCCTTTCTAGCGGGAGATGGTGAGCAGTTCTTC,CASSAFLAGDGEQFF
.,.,TRBV28,TRBJ1-5,TGTGCCAGCAGCCCGACAGGTATAAATCGGCCCCAGCATTTT,CASSPTGINRPQHF
.,.,TRBV19,TRBJ2-4,.,CASSSGPAQNIQYF
.,.,TRBV4-3,TRBJ1-3,TGCGCCAGCAGCCACGGCAGATCTGGAAACACCATATATTTT,CASSHGRSGNTIYF